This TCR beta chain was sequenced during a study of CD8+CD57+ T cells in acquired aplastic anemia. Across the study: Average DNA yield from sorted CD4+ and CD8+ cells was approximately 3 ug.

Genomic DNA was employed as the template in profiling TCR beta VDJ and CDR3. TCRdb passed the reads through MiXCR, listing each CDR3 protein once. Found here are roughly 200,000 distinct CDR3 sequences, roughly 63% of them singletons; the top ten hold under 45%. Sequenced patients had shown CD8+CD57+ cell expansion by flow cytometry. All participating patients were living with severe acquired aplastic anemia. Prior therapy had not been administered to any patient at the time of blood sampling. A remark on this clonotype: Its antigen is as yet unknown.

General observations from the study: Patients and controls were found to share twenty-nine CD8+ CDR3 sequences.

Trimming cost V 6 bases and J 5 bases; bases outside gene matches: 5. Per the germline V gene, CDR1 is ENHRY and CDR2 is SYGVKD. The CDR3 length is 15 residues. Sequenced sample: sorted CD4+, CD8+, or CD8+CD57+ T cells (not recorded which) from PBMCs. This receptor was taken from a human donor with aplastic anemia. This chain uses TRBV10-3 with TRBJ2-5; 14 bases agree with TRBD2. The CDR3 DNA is TGTGCCATCAGCCGGGGACTAGCGGGAGTGGAGACCCAGTACTTC. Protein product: CAISRGLAGVETQYF.